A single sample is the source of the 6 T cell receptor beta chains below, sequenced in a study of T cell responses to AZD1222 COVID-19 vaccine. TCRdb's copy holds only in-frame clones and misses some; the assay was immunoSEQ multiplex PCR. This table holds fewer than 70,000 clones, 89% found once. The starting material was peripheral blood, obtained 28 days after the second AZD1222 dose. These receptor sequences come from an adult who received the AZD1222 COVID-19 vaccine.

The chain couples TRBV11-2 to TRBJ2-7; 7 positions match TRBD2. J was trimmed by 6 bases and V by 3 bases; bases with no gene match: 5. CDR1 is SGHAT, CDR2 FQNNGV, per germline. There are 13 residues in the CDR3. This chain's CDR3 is CASSLAGRGEQYF. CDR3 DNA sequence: TGTGCCAGCAGCTTGGCAGGGAGGGGCGAGCAGTACTTC.

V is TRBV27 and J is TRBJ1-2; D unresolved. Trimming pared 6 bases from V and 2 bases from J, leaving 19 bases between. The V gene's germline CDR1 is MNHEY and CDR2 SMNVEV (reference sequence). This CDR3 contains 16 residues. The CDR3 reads CASSPAGWQSNYGYTF. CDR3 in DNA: TGTGCCAGCAGCCCCGCGGGGTGGCAGAGCAACTATGGCTACACCTTC.

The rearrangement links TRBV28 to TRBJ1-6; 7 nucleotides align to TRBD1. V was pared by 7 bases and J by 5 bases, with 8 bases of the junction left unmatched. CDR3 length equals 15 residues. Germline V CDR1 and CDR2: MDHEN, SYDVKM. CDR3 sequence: CASILGTANNSPLHF. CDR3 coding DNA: TGTGCCAGCATCTTGGGGACAGCAAATAATTCACCCCTCCACTTT.

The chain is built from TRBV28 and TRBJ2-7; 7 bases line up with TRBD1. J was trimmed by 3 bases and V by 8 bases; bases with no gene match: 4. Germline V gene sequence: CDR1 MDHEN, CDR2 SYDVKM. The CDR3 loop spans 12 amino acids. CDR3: CASLRDSYEQYF. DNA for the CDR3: TGTGCCAGCTTACGGGACAGCTACGAGCAGTACTTC.

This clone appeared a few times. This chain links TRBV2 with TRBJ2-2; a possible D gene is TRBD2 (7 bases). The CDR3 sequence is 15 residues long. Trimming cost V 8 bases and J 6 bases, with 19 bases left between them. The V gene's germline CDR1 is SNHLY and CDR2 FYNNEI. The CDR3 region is CASVGGAVLSGELFF. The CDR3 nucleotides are TGTGCCAGCGTTGGGGGGGCTGTCTTATCCGGGGAGCTGTTTTTT.

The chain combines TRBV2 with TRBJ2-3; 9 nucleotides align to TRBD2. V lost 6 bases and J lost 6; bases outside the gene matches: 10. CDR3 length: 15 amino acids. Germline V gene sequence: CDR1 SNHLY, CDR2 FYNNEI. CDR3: CASRQDAGGSDTQYF. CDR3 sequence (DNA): TGTGCCAGCAGGCAGGATGCGGGGGGGTCGGATACGCAGTATTTT.